This T cell receptor beta chain was recorded in a study of T cell clonotyping in hematopoietic cell transplantation. The study, taken as a whole, reports: Recipient TCR diversity dropped after transplant; expanded clonotypes rose from day 30 to 180. At the given depth, recipient repertoires were over 95% de novo clonotypes.

The time point is: recipient sample about 28 days before transplant, after cytoreduction. To note about this clone: Its antigen is not identified.

Germline-derived CDR1 and CDR2 are ENHRY and SYGVKD. The CDR3 runs 13 residues. The V end lost 2 bases, the J end lost 0 bases, and 5 bases lay between the germline ends. TCRdb keeps only in-frame clones here, not all; method: immunoSEQ multiplex PCR. Of roughly 20,000 clones in the sample, roughly 90% were seen once. This clonotype was obtained from a man younger than 35 with biphenotypic leukemia. Some clones in this sample may be carry-over from other donors' samples. The chain employs TRBV10-3 and TRBJ2-7; D unclear. Sample: peripheral blood mononuclear cells, taken before stem cell transplant. The CDR3 reads CAISEPNSYEQYF. For the CDR3, the DNA is TGTGCCATCAGTGAGCCCAACTCCTACGAGCAGTACTTC.